This section outlines one T cell receptor beta chain sequence together with its context. Its antigen is not yet known. Base quality data are lacking; no much larger clone is found one base away. The approximately 39 donors, aged 6 to 90 years, were systemically healthy Caucasian individuals from Russia. Each donor gave ten milliliters of peripheral blood, collected into EDTA-treated Vacutainer tubes. PBMCs were isolated by Ficoll-Paque density-gradient centrifugation, with at least 7 million obtained per sample. Trizol reagent was used to extract total RNA from the PBMCs, yielding at least 6 micrograms per sample. For every donor, flow cytometry on a PBMC aliquot measured the percentage of naive CD45RAhigh/CD27high T cells. The sample comes from a study of blood T cells in healthy people across ages (dated by TCRdb to 2013 to 2016). Some background on the complete study: In model experiments, roughly one uniquely barcoded TCR beta cDNA molecule per two T cells was captured by template switching. Two additional independent replicas of 1 million unique cDNA reads from the same blood draw were analyzed for two donors (one aged 18 to 30 and one aged 80 or older). Donors were grouped into four age groups: young (average roughly 15 years), middle-aged (roughly 38), aged (approximately 58) and long-lived (approximately 78). To track age-related changes in TCR beta repertoire diversity, the study relied on deep sequencing normalized with unique cDNA molecular identifiers.

General findings and caveats noted by the study authors: The percentage of naive T cells measured by flow cytometry correlated strongly with observed TCR beta diversity. As age increased, observed TCR beta diversity per million T cells dropped in a roughly linear way, and a significant reduction was already evident by age roughly 36. Donor CMV infection status was unknown, potentially confounding age-related changes in expanded clonotypes. Estimates of total diversity from one million sequenced T cells were regarded as lower bounds and underestimates. The long-lived group showed more naive CD4+ T cells, fewer expanded clones and increased TCR diversity than the aged group, suggesting age selection. Since profiling was done on bulk unsorted PBMCs, naive and antigen-experienced compartments could not be conclusively compared.

Library preparation used 5' RACE. These reads were obtained on an Illumina HiSeq 2500. A second PCR of roughly 7 to 12 cycles was run with a J-beta primer mix and a sample-barcoded 5' primer. Each TCR beta cDNA molecule received a unique molecular identifier from a template-switch 5' adaptor carrying 12 random nucleotides. Each sample yielded at least 2.5 million CDR3-containing paired-end reads. First-strand cDNA was synthesized from all RNA with the Mint cDNA synthesis kit, primed by a TRBC-specific oligonucleotide. Following uracil-DNA glycosylase treatment, all cDNA underwent a first 18-cycle PCR with the universal primers M1SS and BC2_uni_R. In the original analysis: For normalization, 1 million high-quality reads were randomly selected from each sample, with every read carrying a distinct molecular identifier. Instead of being binned into consensus sequences, reads that shared molecular identifiers were thrown out. CDR3 identification, clonotype clustering and error correction used MiTCR with a Q25 quality threshold and the strictest error-elimination algorithm. Lower-bound total TCR beta diversity was estimated with a nonparametric unseen species model using Euler transformation. TCRdb handled the public reads itself, with Q25 trimming in fastp and clone calling in MiXCR, and kept productive beta chains. Rows matching on CDR3 protein sequence are summarized as one entry with the most common DNA and genes. The V and J calls here are based on TCRdb, not the publication. The sample yields around 520,000 distinct CDR3 sequences; around a quarter were counted once. The top ten constitute under 4.5% of the sample.

In addition, the sample was reused for a study of T cells of mothers and their children. The second investigation adds: The donors were nine systemically healthy Caucasian individuals, made up of three mothers and their six children. cDNA synthesis used all of the extracted RNA, with approximately 1.4 ug of RNA in each 15 ul reaction. Sample barcodes and 2-4 random nucleotides were added via the M1S primer in the second PCR. Over 9.5 million TCR beta CDR3 reads were obtained for each mother, and about 3 million reads were obtained for each child. In both related and unrelated pairs, thymic selection shapes the output of TCR recombination in a similar way, with inherited differences having only a minor effect. Normalized repertoire overlap was always found to be slightly, but never significantly, higher in related mother-child pairs than in unrelated mother-child pairs. No persistent microchimeric T cell clones were detected, at a sensitivity of 90 to 100 clones per million clonotypes. In the study, deep NGS was used to compare the TCR beta repertoires of mothers and children, and features distinguishing related mother-child pairs from unrelated individuals were sought. On average, the children were approximately 11 +/- 4 years old, while the mothers were approximately 40 +/- 4 years old. After adapter ligation was performed with NEBNext reagents, the libraries were sequenced on an Illumina HiSeq 2000 with 100+100 nt paired-end reads. Mother and child libraries were prepared a month apart and sequenced in separate runs to prevent cross-contamination. For each donor, between about 450,000 and 2,300,000 distinct TCR beta clonotypes were identified. Naive TCR beta clonotypes were estimated from low-frequency clonotypes matched to each donor's FACS-determined naive share, without sorting.

The sample consisted of blood. This TCR was recovered from a boy younger than 10 in good health.

At the DNA level, the sequence is TGTGCCATCTCATCGGACAGGGGAGCTGAAGCTTTCTTT. Its protein is CAISSDRGAEAFF. The chain is made from TRBV10-3 and TRBJ1-1; TRBD1 agrees with 9 junctional bases. Including cysteine and phenylalanine, the CDR3 has 13 amino acids. Left in the record is the CDR3 DNA by itself, 39 bases read in frame from the first base. After removal of 8 bases from V and 6 bases from J, the junction retains 7 bases not matched to a gene. The germline V gene encodes CDR1 ENHRY and CDR2 SYGVKD.